One and the same sample provided the 10 T cell receptor beta chains below, sequenced in a study. TCRdb independently ran MiXCR on the 5' RACE reads; one entry per CDR3 protein. The sample holds 6,400 or so distinct CDR3 sequences; 59% are singletons and the top ten take 3.5% to 5%. Sequences were obtained from tumor-infiltrating memory CD4+ T cells sorted from the breast tumor. Subset given: memory CD4+ T cells, CD4+CD45RO+CD25-. These receptors were taken from a female donor with breast cancer.

The chain employs TRBV5-5 and TRBJ1-4, with D hard to call. V gave up 0 bases and J gave up 0 bases, with 6 bases separating them. CDR1 is SGHKS and CDR2 is YYEKEE in the germline V gene (reference sequence). The CDR3 is 15 residues long. CDR3 nucleotides: TGTGCCAGCAGCTTGGCCCGGTCAACTAATGAAAAACTGTTTTTT. Translation: CASSLARSTNEKLFF.

The gene calls are TRBV20-1 and TRBJ2-3; 7 bases are shared with TRBD2. J gave up 1 base and V 0 bases, and 13 bases lay outside the gene matches. The germline V gene encodes CDR1 DFQATT and CDR2 SNEGSKA (reference sequence). CDR3 length: 18 amino acids. The CDR3 bases are TGCAGTGCTAGAGATATGGCGGGAGCAACCCGGGGCACAGATACGCAGTATTTT. Protein sequence: CSARDMAGATRGTDTQYF.

About this clonotype itself: A junction boundary mismatches the germline segment, possibly from a read error. The chain employs TRBV18 and TRBJ1-1, with 9 bases aligning to TRBD1. Germline V lookup: CDR1 KGHSH, CDR2 LQKENI. The CDR3 runs to 16 residues. CDR3 bases: TGTGCCGGCTCACCACGTACAGGGGGCGCGAGCACTGAAGCTTTCTTT. Its protein is CAGSPRTGGASTEAFF.

The rearrangement uses TRBV5-6 and TRBJ2-7; D perhaps matches TRBD1 (6 bases). Deletions cut 4 bases from V and 3 bases from J, with 20 bases between. Germline lookup yields CDR1 SGHDT and CDR2 YYEEEE. This CDR3 comprises 16 residues. This CDR3 reads CASSTFLQGDRYEQYF. The CDR3 DNA reads as TGTGCCAGCAGCACGTTCCTACAGGGAGATCGCTACGAGCAGTACTTC.

This clonotype occurred a few times. The chain links TRBV18 to TRBJ2-1; D is possibly TRBD1 or TRBD2 (5 bases each). This CDR3 is 15 amino acids long. Germline assignment: CDR1 KGHSH and CDR2 LQKENI. Trimming shortened V by 5 bases and J by 5 bases, and 16 bases separated the two germline ends. DNA for the CDR3: TGTGCCAGCTCAAAGACCGGGACGGCCGACAATGAGCAGTTCTTC. Residues: CASSKTGTADNEQFF.

This clonotype showed up just a few times. The chain is built from TRBV7-2 and TRBJ1-2; TRBD1 is a possible D gene (5 bases). There are 13 residues in the CDR3. V was cut by 1 base and J by 2 bases, with 5 bases left in between. Germline CDR1 reads SGHTA; CDR2 reads FQGNSA. The DNA for the CDR3 is TGTGCCAGCAGCTTAGGACAGAACTATGGCTACACCTTC. Translation gives CASSLGQNYGYTF.

This clonotype was seen more than once but under ten times. V and J are TRBV20-1 and TRBJ2-1; D possibly corresponds to TRBD2 (6 bases). Per the germline V gene, CDR1 is DFQATT and CDR2 is SNEGSKA (reference sequence). The CDR3 length is 15 residues. Trimming removed 4 bases at V and 8 bases at J, with 21 bases between. The CDR3: CSAMTSIPQADEQFF. The CDR3 DNA follows: TGCAGTGCTATGACTAGTATTCCTCAGGCTGATGAGCAGTTCTTC.

CDR3 in DNA: TGTGCCAGCAGGTCCGGTGGAGGGGGCCAAACTGAAGCTTTCTTT. Translated, it gives CASRSGGGGQTEAFF. V gene TRBV6-1 combines with J gene TRBJ1-1; the match to TRBD1 covers 7 bases. The CDR3 has 15 amino acids. Germline V gene lookup returns CDR1 MNHNS and CDR2 SASEGT. Losses at the gene ends were 6 bases for V and 5 bases for J; bases not matched to a gene: 12.

The chain combines TRBV5-1 with TRBJ1-1, with D unclear. Germline CDR1 is SGHRS and CDR2 is YFSETQ. V was pared by 8 bases and J by 6 bases, with 17 bases between. CDR3 length: 13 amino acids. CDR3 in amino acids: CASSQTTDAEAFF. DNA for the CDR3: TGCGCCAGTTCCCAGACGACTGACGCTGAAGCTTTCTTT.

To note about this clonotype: Compared with germline, one end of the junction differs, possibly owing to a read error. The chain uses TRBV20-1 and TRBJ1-2; the D is unclear. Per the germline V gene, CDR1 is DFQATT and CDR2 is SNEGSKA (reference sequence). CDR3 length: 13 amino acids. CDR3 bases: TGCAGTGGTAGATTGGACGGAAACTATGGCTACACCTTC. Its translation: CSGRLDGNYGYTF.